This is a list of T cell receptor beta chains from one sample in a study of blood T cell repertoires in COVID-19. The repertoire was sequenced with immunoSEQ multiplex PCR; TCRdb's copy has only in-frame clones and lacks some. In the table there are roughly 200,000 clones, approximately 87% of which are singletons. Material: PBMCs or T cells enriched from blood (not recorded which). The receptors here all came from a woman aged 45-59 years in a cohort exposed to, infected with or recovered from COVID-19 (not recorded which). Both conserved end residues are part of each CDR3. The order of the fields is CDR3 DNA, CDR3 protein, clone size, D gene, J gene, CDR3 length, V gene. The D gene is left open where the match is weak. Not all rows give a size; the values are once, few, many and, for expanded clones, a class.

TGTGCCAGCAGTTACCGGGGTGCTGGAAACACCATATATTTT	CASSYRGAGNTIYF	once	.	TRBJ1-3	14	TRBV6-5
TGCGCCAGCAGCTTGGCCGGAGGAGGGCAGGGGGCAATTAATGAAAAACTGTTTTTT	CASSLAGGGQGAINEKLFF	.	TRBD1	TRBJ1-4	19	TRBV5-1
TGTGCCAGCAGTGAAACCGCAGGGGGCTATTATGGCTACACCTTC	CASSETAGGYYGYTF	.	TRBD1	TRBJ1-2	15	TRBV2
TGTGCCAGCAGCTACCTGGGTCAGGGCTTCTGGCTCGGAAACACCATATATTTT	CASSYLGQGFWLGNTIYF	.	.	TRBJ1-3	18	TRBV7-3
TGCGCCAGCAGCTTGCCTCCGGGACGGAGGGGAACTGAAGCTTTCTTT	CASSLPPGRRGTEAFF	.	.	TRBJ1-1	16	TRBV5-1
TGCGCCAGCAGCAACAGGGTAGAGACCCAGTACTTC	CASSNRVETQYF	.	.	TRBJ2-5	12	TRBV5-1
TGTGCCAGCAGTTACTTCGGGGAAACTGAAGCTTTCTTT	CASSYFGETEAFF	.	.	TRBJ1-1	13	TRBV6-2/TRBV6-3
TGTGCCAGCAGTTCCATGGGGGGAAAGGGCTACACCTTC	CASSSMGGKGYTF	few	.	TRBJ1-2	13	TRBV25-1
TGTGCCTGGAGTGTAGTGGGACTCTATGGCTACACCTTC	CAWSVVGLYGYTF	.	.	TRBJ1-2	13	TRBV30
TGTGCCAGCAGCGTCACTCGAACGGTTCGAGATTCACCCCTCCACTTT	CASSVTRTVRDSPLHF	once	.	TRBJ1-6	16	TRBV28
TGTGCCAGCAGTGACGGGACAGGGGGTAACAATGAGCAGTTCTTC	CASSDGTGGNNEQFF	.	TRBD1	TRBJ2-1	15	TRBV6-4
TGTGCCAGCTCACTGACAGGGGTTGGTAATCAGCCCCAGCATTTT	CASSLTGVGNQPQHF	.	TRBD1	TRBJ1-5	15	TRBV18
TGTGCCAGTAGTGATTTCAAGGGACAGGGGGTTAGCTATGGCTACACCTTC	CASSDFKGQGVSYGYTF	.	TRBD1	TRBJ1-2	17	TRBV19
TGTGCCAGCAGACCCGCGGGGGCGGGTCTCACAGATACGCAGTATTTT	CASRPAGAGLTDTQYF	.	.	TRBJ2-3	16	TRBV7-9
TGTGCCAGCTCATCAAACACGGGACAGGGGAATTCACCCCTCCACTTT	CASSSNTGQGNSPLHF	.	TRBD1	TRBJ1-6	16	TRBV18
TGTGCCAGCACCCCGGGGACAGGGCCTGGCTACACCTTC	CASTPGTGPGYTF	.	TRBD1	TRBJ1-2	13	TRBV28
TGTGCCAGCAGTTTCGACAGGGGAATGGCCAAAAACATTCAGTACTTC	CASSFDRGMAKNIQYF	.	TRBD1	TRBJ2-4	16	TRBV27
TGTGCCAGCTCGATAGTCACCTCCTACAATGAGCAGTTCTTC	CASSIVTSYNEQFF	.	.	TRBJ2-1	14	TRBV18
TGTGCCAGCTCACCGTCAGGCAGGGCCCACGAGCAGTACTTC	CASSPSGRAHEQYF	few	.	TRBJ2-7	14	TRBV18
TGTGCCAGTAGTATTTGGACAGTGTTGGGCAAAAACATTCAGTACTTC	CASSIWTVLGKNIQYF	.	.	TRBJ2-4	16	TRBV19
TGTGCCAGCAGCCAAGATTCCCCAGCGCAGTATTTT	CASSQDSPAQYF	.	.	TRBJ2-3	12	TRBV3-1/TRBV3-2
TGTGCCATCAGTGATGAGGGTAGAGGAAATCAGCCCCAGCATTTT	CAISDEGRGNQPQHF	.	.	TRBJ1-5	15	TRBV10-3